This is a list of T cell receptor beta chains from one sample in a study of T cell responses to AZD1222 COVID-19 vaccine. The assay was immunoSEQ multiplex PCR, and TCRdb's table has in-frame clones only and misses some. The sample lists 130,000 to 150,000 clones; around 91% were seen once. The sequenced sample was peripheral blood, obtained on day 0 of AZD1222 vaccination. Receptors were obtained from an adult in good health. CDR3s include the opening cysteine and the closing phenylalanine or tryptophan. The order of the fields is J gene, V gene, clone size, D gene, CDR3 protein, CDR3 DNA. D genes are given only for firm matches. Rows may omit the clone size; those that give it use once, few, many or a size class.

TRBJ2-1 | TRBV27 | - | - | CASSLSAGQNEQFF | TGTGCCAGCAGTTTATCGGCTGGACAGAATGAGCAGTTCTTC
TRBJ2-7 | TRBV5-1 | - | TRBD1 | CASSFRDRGGEQYF | TGCGCCAGCAGCTTCCGGGACAGGGGGGGCGAGCAGTACTTC
TRBJ1-5 | TRBV27 | once | - | CASSPGLYSNQPQHF | TGTGCCAGCAGTCCGGGCCTATATAGCAATCAGCCCCAGCATTTT
TRBJ2-1 | TRBV2 | - | - | CASSPSREGQFF | TGTGCCAGCAGCCCCTCCCGCGAAGGGCAGTTCTTC
TRBJ1-6 | TRBV19 | once | - | CASSMASGLGSPLHF | TGTGCCAGTAGTATGGCTTCCGGTCTGGGATCACCCCTCCACTTT
TRBJ1-3 | TRBV25-1 | - | TRBD1 | CASSVPGGSGNTIYF | TGTGCCAGCAGTGTCCCAGGGGGCTCTGGAAACACCATATATTTT
TRBJ2-3 | TRBV14 | - | - | CASSRRAASTDTQYF | TGTGCCAGCTCCCGGAGGGCTGCGAGCACAGATACGCAGTATTTT
TRBJ1-2 | TRBV18 | - | - | CASSPPGIGYGYTF | TGTGCCAGCTCACCTCCGGGGATTGGCTATGGCTACACCTTC
TRBJ1-5 | TRBV10-3 | - | - | CATRGRYSNQPQHF | TGTGCCACCCGAGGGCGGTATAGCAATCAGCCCCAGCATTTT
TRBJ1-3 | TRBV7-3 | few | - | CASSPSGGVSGNTIYF | TGTGCCAGCAGCCCTTCGGGGGGTGTAAGTGGAAACACCATATATTTT
TRBJ1-1 | TRBV19 | - | - | CASSILGRSEAFF | TGTGCCAGTAGTATTCTCGGACGGTCCGAAGCTTTCTTT
TRBJ1-2 | TRBV14 | - | - | CASRSTGTDGYTF | TGTGCCAGCAGGTCCACCGGGACTGATGGCTACACCTTC
TRBJ2-7 | TRBV4-3 | - | TRBD2 | CASSQAPSGDYEQYF | TGCGCCAGCAGCCAAGCCCCCAGCGGGGACTACGAGCAGTACTTC
TRBJ1-6 | TRBV15 | - | - | CATQTGNSPLHF | TGTGCCACCCAGACTGGGAATTCACCCCTCCACTTT
TRBJ1-1 | TRBV28 | - | - | CASNLQGSHTEAFF | TGTGCCAGCAATCTGCAGGGCTCCCACACTGAAGCTTTCTTT
TRBJ1-5 | TRBV5-8 | - | - | CASSYARDTRNQPQHF | TGTGCCAGCAGCTACGCCCGGGACACCAGGAACCAGCCCCAGCATTTT
TRBJ1-2 | TRBV5-4 | - | - | CASSFKTQNYGYTF | TGTGCCAGCAGCTTTAAGACCCAGAACTATGGCTACACCTTC
TRBJ2-3 | TRBV18 | once | - | CASSPRTASDTQYF | TGTGCCAGCTCACCAAGGACTGCCTCCGATACGCAGTATTTT
TRBJ1-1 | TRBV2 | once | TRBD1 | CASKEGGGSTEAFF | TGTGCCAGCAAAGAAGGAGGGGGCAGCACTGAAGCTTTCTTT
TRBJ2-2 | TRBV9 | - | - | CASSVGSTGNTGELFF | TGTGCCAGCAGCGTAGGATCCACGGGGAACACCGGGGAGCTGTTTTTT
TRBJ2-7 | TRBV5-4 | - | - | CASSRGAYEQYF | TGTGCCAGCAGCCGCGGGGCCTACGAGCAGTACTTC
TRBJ1-3 | TRBV28 | - | - | CASGRFSGSGNTIYF | TGTGCCAGCGGGCGTTTCTCGGGATCAGGAAACACCATATATTTT
TRBJ2-7 | TRBV19 | - | TRBD2 | CASSKLAVSSYEQYF | TGTGCCAGTAGCAAACTAGCGGTTAGCTCCTACGAGCAGTACTTC
TRBJ1-3 | TRBV18 | once | TRBD1 | CASSPTTGAYSGNTIYF | TGTGCCAGCTCACCTACTACAGGGGCCTACTCTGGAAACACCATATATTTT
TRBJ2-2 | TRBV3-1/TRBV3-2 | - | TRBD2 | CASSQDSSGGTGELFF | TGTGCCAGCAGCCAAGATAGTAGCGGGGGGACCGGGGAGCTGTTTTTT
TRBJ2-5 | TRBV2 | - | - | CASSGGVEETQYF | TGTGCCAGCAGTGGGGGAGTGGAGGAGACCCAGTACTTC
TRBJ2-1 | TRBV11-1 | - | - | CASSLLDLVGYNEQFF | TGTGCCAGCAGCTTACTTGACCTCGTGGGCTATAATGAGCAGTTCTTC
TRBJ2-7 | TRBV6-2/TRBV6-3 | - | - | CASSNSPYEQYF | TGTGCCAGCAGCAACAGCCCCTACGAGCAGTACTTC
TRBJ2-5 | TRBV5-6 | once | TRBD2 | CASSSLAGTETQYF | TGTGCCAGCAGCTCCCTAGCGGGAACAGAGACCCAGTACTTC
TRBJ1-6 | TRBV7-8 | - | - | CASSLPGTAGFSPLHF | TGTGCCAGCAGCTTACCCGGGACGGCAGGATTTTCACCCCTCCACTTT
TRBJ1-6 | TRBV19 | few | TRBD1 | CASSPGRGRSPLHF | TGTGCCAGTAGTCCAGGCAGGGGGAGGTCACCCCTCCACTTT
TRBJ2-3 | TRBV13 | - | TRBD1 | CASSIWTGGIDTQYF | TGTGCCAGCAGCATCTGGACAGGGGGCATCGATACGCAGTATTTT
TRBJ2-3 | TRBV2 | once | - | CASSIQGDTQYF | TGTGCCAGCAGCATCCAGGGAGATACGCAGTATTTT
TRBJ2-5 | TRBV6-2/TRBV6-3 | - | TRBD1 | CASSWTGGQEETQYF | TGTGCCAGCAGTTGGACAGGGGGACAGGAAGAGACCCAGTACTTC
TRBJ1-1 | TRBV7-9 | - | - | CASSLQGNSAEAFF | TGTGCCAGCAGCTTACAGGGAAATAGCGCTGAAGCTTTCTTT
TRBJ2-1 | TRBV9 | - | - | CASSFKAVSYNEQFF | TGTGCCAGCAGCTTCAAAGCGGTTTCCTACAATGAGCAGTTCTTC
TRBJ2-3 | TRBV7-9 | - | - | CASSSRLESTDTQYF | TGTGCCAGCAGCTCGAGACTAGAAAGTACAGATACGCAGTATTTT
TRBJ2-1 | TRBV6-2/TRBV6-3 | once | - | CASSLSYPLYNEQFF | TGTGCCAGCAGTTTGAGTTATCCGCTCTACAATGAGCAGTTCTTC
TRBJ1-2 | TRBV15 | once | TRBD1 | CATSRATGTGYGYTF | TGTGCCACCAGCAGAGCTACCGGGACAGGGTACGGCTACACCTTC
TRBJ2-5 | TRBV28 | - | - | CASSPRLGKTQYF | TGTGCCAGCAGTCCTAGACTGGGAAAGACCCAGTACTTC
TRBJ2-7 | TRBV7-2 | - | TRBD1 | CASSQSTGLSYEQYF | TGTGCCAGCAGCCAGTCGACAGGGCTATCGTACGAGCAGTACTTC
TRBJ1-1 | TRBV12-3/TRBV12-4 | - | - | CASSRTEGTEAFF | TGTGCCAGCAGTCGGACAGAAGGCACTGAAGCTTTCTTT